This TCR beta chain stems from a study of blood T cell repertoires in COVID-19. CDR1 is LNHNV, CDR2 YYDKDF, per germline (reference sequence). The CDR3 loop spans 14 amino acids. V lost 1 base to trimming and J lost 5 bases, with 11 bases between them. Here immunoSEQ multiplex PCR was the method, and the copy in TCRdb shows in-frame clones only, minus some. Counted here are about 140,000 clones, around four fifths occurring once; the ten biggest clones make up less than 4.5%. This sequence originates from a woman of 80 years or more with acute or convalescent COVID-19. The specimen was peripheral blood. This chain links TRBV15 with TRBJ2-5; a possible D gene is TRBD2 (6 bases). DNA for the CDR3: TGTGCCACCAGCAGAGTTCCGGGGAGGGAGACCCAGTACTTC. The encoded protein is CATSRVPGRETQYF.